This T cell receptor (beta chain) was obtained from a study of T cell responses to AZD1222 COVID-19 vaccine. A note on this clone: Its target is unknown.

V dropped 4 bases and J dropped 6 bases, with 8 bases sitting between them. This CDR3 region has 12 residues. Germline V gene sequence: CDR1 LGHDT, CDR2 YNNKEL (reference sequence). Study outcomes and limitations: Once two AZD1222 doses were given, Spike-specific TCR breadth and depth went up. White British people made up most donors, females outnumbered males, and clonal diversity was possibly underestimated. None of the repertoires were sampled until the peak T cell response had passed.

Analysis merged second doses at about 4 or about 12 weeks. TCRdb's table, derived via immunoSEQ multiplex PCR, lists solely in-frame clones and lacks some. The table records roughly 200,000 clones, approximately 93% of them present only once. The chain combines TRBV3-1 (or the pseudogene TRBV3-2) with TRBJ2-3, with D unresolved. The receptor comes from an adult who received the AZD1222 COVID-19 vaccine. The sequenced sample was peripheral blood, obtained 28 days after the second AZD1222 dose. The CDR3 region is CASSLFPDTQYF. The CDR3 region has the DNA TGTGCCAGCAGCCTCTTTCCGGATACGCAGTATTTT.